This entry lists 27 T cell receptor beta chains sequenced from one sample in a study of monozygotic twins with cystic fibrosis. TCRdb's table, derived via immunoSEQ multiplex PCR, lists solely in-frame clones and lacks some. The table has over 30,000 clones, 80% to 95% seen once. Sequencing used blood. The receptors derive from a boy aged 2 to 10 with cystic fibrosis.

CDR3 DNA sequence: TGCGCCAGCAGCTTAACAGGGGGCGCGCCCTACGAGCAGTACTTC. Residues: CASSLTGGAPYEQYF. This chain connects TRBV5-1 to TRBJ2-7; 9 bases are shared with TRBD1. Per the germline V gene, CDR1 is SGHRS and CDR2 is YFSETQ. The V gene end was trimmed by 2 bases and the J gene end by 2 bases; junction bases not matched to a gene: 5. The CDR3 has 15 residues.

The chain uses TRBV4-1 and TRBJ2-1; 7 bases line up with TRBD2. V lost 2 bases, J lost 5 bases, and 9 bases stayed unmatched. CDR3 length equals 16 residues. Germline values: CDR1 MGHRA, CDR2 YSYEKL. DNA for the CDR3: TGCGCCAGCAGCCAACAAGCGGGGCCCGGCGACAATGAGCAGTTCTTC. This codes for CASSQQAGPGDNEQFF.

The chain uses TRBV29-1 and TRBJ2-3; D call uncertain. CDR3 length: 14 residues. Trimming cost V 6 bases and J 3 bases, with 16 bases left between them. CDR1 is SQVTM, CDR2 ANQGSEA, per germline. The CDR3 here is CSVVVIGLTDTQYF. The CDR3, as DNA: TGCAGCGTAGTCGTTATCGGCCTAACAGATACGCAGTATTTT.

The CDR3 protein is CASTTGRGNTGELFF. The DNA of the CDR3 is TGTGCCAGCACAACGGGGCGGGGGAACACCGGGGAGCTGTTTTTT. This sequence joins TRBV2 and TRBJ2-2, with D tentatively TRBD2 (6 bases). CDR3 length: 15 amino acids. Per the germline V gene, CDR1 is SNHLY and CDR2 is FYNNEI. Trimming stripped 7 bases from V and 1 base from J, with 13 bases between.

The chain has TRBV5-1 and TRBJ2-2; 10 nucleotides align to TRBD1. J was trimmed by 5 bases and V by 0 bases; bases with no gene match: 7. This CDR3 comprises 17 residues. The germline V gene has CDR1 SGHRS and CDR2 YFSETQ. This chain's CDR3 is CASSLGQGALMTGELFF. The CDR3 DNA follows: TGCGCCAGCAGCTTGGGACAGGGGGCCCTTATGACCGGGGAGCTGTTTTTT.

The gene calls are TRBV18 and TRBJ1-6; 10 bases are a match to TRBD1. The CDR3 covers 15 residues. Germline V lookup: CDR1 KGHSH, CDR2 LQKENI. With V trimmed by 2 bases and J by 5 bases, 0 bases remained unmatched. CDR3 region: CASSPGTGDNSPLHF. CDR3 DNA sequence: TGTGCCAGCTCACCAGGGACAGGGGATAATTCACCCCTCCACTTT.

This clone occurred once. The chain couples TRBV7-3 to TRBJ2-1; 7 nucleotides align to TRBD2. Germline V gene lookup returns CDR1 SGHTA and CDR2 FQGTGA. After removal of 2 bases from V and 4 bases from J, the junction contained 8 bases not matched to a gene. The CDR3 runs to 16 residues. The CDR3 nucleotides read TGTGCCAGCAGCTTAGAGCCATGGGGGGGATACAATGAGCAGTTCTTC. Residues: CASSLEPWGGYNEQFF.

The J gene is TRBJ2-7, the V gene TRBV5-5; unclear D gene. Germline lookup yields CDR1 SGHKS and CDR2 YYEKEE (reference sequence). The CDR3 has 15 residues. Trimming took off 0 bases at V and 3 bases at J, with 13 bases between the two ends. The CDR3 loop reads CASSLGVSGIYEQYF. The DNA of the CDR3 is TGTGCCAGCAGCTTGGGAGTTTCGGGTATCTACGAGCAGTACTTC.

The chain uses TRBV11-1 and TRBJ2-5, with unresolved D. Germline assignment: CDR1 SGHAT and CDR2 FQDESV (reference sequence). Trimming cost V 5 bases and J 5 bases, with 18 bases left between them. CDR3 length: 15 residues. The CDR3 spells CASSPATGEAETQYF. The DNA for the CDR3 is TGTGCCAGCAGCCCAGCAACCGGAGAGGCGGAGACCCAGTACTTC.

The CDR3 DNA is TGCGCCAGCAGCCAAGGACAGGAACTTAACTATGGCTACACCTTC. The encoded protein is CASSQGQELNYGYTF. The chain joins TRBV4-1 to TRBJ1-2, with D possibly matching TRBD1 (6 bases). Germline V CDR1 and CDR2: MGHRA, YSYEKL. V was cut by 1 base and J by 1 base, with 10 bases left in between. This CDR3 has 15 amino acids.

V gene TRBV19 combines with J gene TRBJ1-3; D gene unclear. The CDR3 spans 14 residues. Per germline, CDR1 LNHDA and CDR2 SQIVND (reference sequence). V was shortened by 5 bases and J by 0 bases, with 8 bases between the two germline ends. For the CDR3, the DNA is TGTGCCAGTAGTTCCCAAATCTCTGGAAACACCATATATTTT. This gives the protein CASSSQISGNTIYF.

This clone was counted a single time. The rearrangement joins TRBV6-5 to TRBJ1-1, with TRBD1 matching 10 bases. From germline, CDR1 is MNHEY and CDR2 SVGAGI. The CDR3 is 15 amino acids. Losses at the gene ends were 0 bases for V and 3 bases for J; bases not matched to a gene: 1. This CDR3 reads CASSYSDRGYTEAFF. CDR3 in DNA: TGTGCCAGCAGTTACTCGGACAGGGGGTACACTGAAGCTTTCTTT.

The chain joins TRBV6-1 to TRBJ2-7; D gene ambiguous. This CDR3 comprises 12 residues. V lost 3 bases and J 7 bases, leaving 10 bases between the germline ends. The germline V gene encodes CDR1 MNHNS and CDR2 SASEGT. This CDR3 reads CASSDDLGEQYF. CDR3 bases: TGTGCCAGCAGTGACGACTTGGGAGAGCAGTACTTC.

This clone has a handful of counts. The chain is built from TRBV4-1 and TRBJ1-1; no clear D. Germline V CDR1 and CDR2: MGHRA, YSYEKL. This CDR3 comprises 14 residues. V was cut by 0 bases and J by 3 bases, with 8 bases left in between. The chain's CDR3 is CASSQDGSYTEAFF. CDR3 coding DNA: TGCGCCAGCAGCCAAGACGGGTCCTACACTGAAGCTTTCTTT.

The rearrangement links TRBV6-5 to TRBJ1-2; D might be TRBD1 (6 bases). This CDR3 is 13 amino acids long. Germline CDR1 and CDR2: MNHEY and SVGAGI. V was pared by 6 bases and J by 1 base, with 9 bases between. The CDR3 DNA sequence: TGTGCCAGCAGCTGGACAGATAACTATGGCTACACCTTC. Translated: CASSWTDNYGYTF.

This clone was seen a few times. The J gene is TRBJ1-1, the V gene TRBV19; the D gene is possibly TRBD1 (6 bases). With 7 bases removed from V and 5 bases from J, the gap between germline ends came to 17 bases. The CDR3 spans 14 residues. CDR1 and CDR2 from the germline V gene are LNHDA and SQIVND (reference sequence). CDR3 residues: CASKVQGIWTEAFF. For the CDR3, the DNA is TGTGCCAGTAAAGTACAGGGAATTTGGACTGAAGCTTTCTTT.

This chain connects TRBV5-1 to TRBJ2-5, with a weak D call TRBD2 (5 bases). Trimming removed 4 bases from V and 1 base from J, with 11 bases in between. The CDR3 is 14 amino acids. The germline gives CDR1 SGHRS, CDR2 YFSETQ. The CDR3 nucleotides are TGCGCCAGCAGCGATGAGGGCCTCCAAGAGACCCAGTACTTC. Residues: CASSDEGLQETQYF.

The chain is built from TRBV27 and TRBJ1-1; the D is unclear. V lost 0 bases to trimming and J lost 1 base, with 9 bases between them. The CDR3 consists of 15 residues. CDR1 and CDR2 (germline): MNHEY, SMNVEV (reference sequence). The CDR3 loop reads CASSLSTARNTEAFF. The CDR3 nucleotides read TGTGCCAGCAGTTTATCTACAGCCCGGAACACTGAAGCTTTCTTT.

The chain recombines TRBV14 with TRBJ1-2; maybe TRBD1 (6 bases). Germline assignment: CDR1 SGHDN and CDR2 FVKESK. The CDR3 loop spans 16 amino acids. Trimming left V 0 bases short and J 8 bases short, with 19 bases between. The CDR3 region is CASSQDGDTASRGYTF. As DNA, the CDR3 is TGTGCCAGCAGCCAAGATGGGGACACTGCGAGCAGAGGCTACACCTTC.

The gene calls are TRBV7-9 and TRBJ1-1; D possibly corresponds to TRBD1 (5 bases). V gave up 4 bases and J gave up 3 bases, with 9 bases separating them. Germline V lookup: CDR1 SEHNR, CDR2 FQNEAQ (reference sequence). The CDR3 is 13 amino acids. The CDR3 here is CASSSGGYTEAFF. CDR3 coding DNA: TGTGCCAGCAGCTCGGGGGGGTACACTGAAGCTTTCTTT.

This rearrangement joins TRBV19 to TRBJ1-3; 8 nucleotides align to TRBD1. The trim removed 5 bases at V and 1 base at J, leaving 4 bases unmatched. There are 15 residues in the CDR3. CDR1 is LNHDA, CDR2 SQIVND, per germline (reference sequence). CDR3 sequence: CASSSDRGSGNTIYF. DNA for the CDR3: TGTGCCAGTAGTTCAGACAGGGGATCTGGAAACACCATATATTTT.

The chain has TRBV2 and TRBJ1-5; 9 nucleotides agree with TRBD1. This CDR3 contains 14 residues. Germline-derived CDR1 and CDR2 are SNHLY and FYNNEI. With 6 bases clipped from V and 11 bases from J, the junction kept 11 bases outside the gene matches. The CDR3: CASSQGQGLMAQHF. DNA for the CDR3: TGTGCCAGCAGCCAGGGACAGGGTCTTATGGCCCAGCATTTT.

The chain is built from TRBV7-2 and TRBJ1-2; D not certain. V was shortened by 3 bases and J by 0 bases, with 8 bases between the two germline ends. Per germline, CDR1 SGHTA and CDR2 FQGNSA. This CDR3 is 14 amino acids long. The CDR3 bases are TGTGCCAGCAGCTTCGGCGGGGCTAACTATGGCTACACCTTC. Protein sequence: CASSFGGANYGYTF.

The chain uses TRBV6-6 and TRBJ1-1; D is ambiguous. V shed 4 bases and J shed 1 base, with 13 bases lying between them. The germline V gene has CDR1 MNHNY and CDR2 SVGAGI (reference sequence). The CDR3 is made up of 15 amino acids. The CDR3 here is CASSLRSQPNTEAFF. CDR3 nucleotides: TGTGCCAGCAGTTTGCGGTCACAGCCGAACACTGAAGCTTTCTTT.

The CDR3 DNA is TGTGCCAGCAGCTTCACAGGGACCGAAGATACGCAGTATTTT. Translation: CASSFTGTEDTQYF. This sequence joins TRBV11-2 and TRBJ2-3; TRBD1 is a possible D gene (6 bases). This CDR3 spans 14 amino acids. Trimming stripped 3 bases from V and 5 bases from J, with 12 bases between. Germline values: CDR1 SGHAT, CDR2 FQNNGV.

This chain connects TRBV6-1 to TRBJ1-6; D not resolved. V was cut by 11 bases and J by 4 bases, with 15 bases left in between. CDR3 length: 14 residues. Germline lookup yields CDR1 MNHNS and CDR2 SASEGT. In DNA form, the CDR3 reads TGTGCCGTACCGAGCGACAAATATAATTCACCCCTCCACTTT. The encoded protein is CAVPSDKYNSPLHF.

The chain links TRBV5-6 to TRBJ1-2, with 7 bases aligning to TRBD1. Per the germline V gene, CDR1 is SGHDT and CDR2 is YYEEEE. The CDR3 extends over 15 amino acids. The junction had 8 bases not matched to a gene; V was cut back by 3 bases and J by 3 bases. The CDR3 region is CASSWTGEVDYGYTF. The CDR3 DNA follows: TGTGCCAGCAGCTGGACAGGAGAGGTTGACTATGGCTACACCTTC. Filled out from reference TRBV5-6 and TRBJ1-2, the complete variable domain reads DAGVTQSPTHLIKTRGQQVTLRCSPKSGHDTVSWYQQALGQGPQFIFQYYEEEERQRGNFPDRFSGHQFPNYSSELNVNALLLGDSALYLCASSWTGEVDYGYTFGSGTRLTVV.